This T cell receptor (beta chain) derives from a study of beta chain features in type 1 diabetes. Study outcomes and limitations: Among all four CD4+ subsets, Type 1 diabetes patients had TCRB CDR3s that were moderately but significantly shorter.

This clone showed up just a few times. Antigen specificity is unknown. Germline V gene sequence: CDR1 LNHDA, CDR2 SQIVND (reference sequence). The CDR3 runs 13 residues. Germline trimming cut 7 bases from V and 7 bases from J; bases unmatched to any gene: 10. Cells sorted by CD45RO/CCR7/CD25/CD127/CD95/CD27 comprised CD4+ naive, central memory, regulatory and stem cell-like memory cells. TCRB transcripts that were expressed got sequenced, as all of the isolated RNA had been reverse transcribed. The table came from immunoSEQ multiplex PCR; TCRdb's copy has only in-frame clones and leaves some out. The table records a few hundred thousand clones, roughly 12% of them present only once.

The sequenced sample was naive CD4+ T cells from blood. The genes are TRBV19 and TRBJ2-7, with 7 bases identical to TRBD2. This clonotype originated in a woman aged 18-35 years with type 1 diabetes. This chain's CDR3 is CASTPAGPGEQYF. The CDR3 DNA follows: TGTGCCAGTACCCCAGCGGGACCGGGTGAGCAGTACTTC.